The 25 T cell receptor beta chains below were found in one sample sequenced in a study of blood T cell repertoires in COVID-19. Assay used: immunoSEQ multiplex PCR; TCRdb lists only in-frame clones, some missing. Of about 80,000 clones listed, about four fifths were seen once; the top ten hold about 12%. Sequencing was carried out using peripheral blood. These receptor sequences come from an older man with acute or convalescent COVID-19.

This clone occurred a few times. V is TRBV5-1 and J is TRBJ2-3; 15 bases agree with TRBD2. Germline assignment: CDR1 SGHRS and CDR2 YFSETQ. This CDR3 is 17 amino acids long. The trim removed 3 bases at V and 5 bases at J, leaving 7 bases unmatched. Here the CDR3 reads CASSWRTSGGAKDTQYF. In nucleotides, the CDR3 is TGCGCCAGCAGCTGGAGGACTAGCGGGGGGGCAAAAGATACGCAGTATTTT.

V and J are TRBV6-5 and TRBJ1-2, with 9 bases lining up with TRBD1. The J segment lost 6 bases and the V segment lost 7 bases, leaving 6 bases of the junction unmatched. Per germline, CDR1 MNHEY and CDR2 SVGAGI. The CDR3 spans 13 residues. CDR3 in DNA: TGTGCCAGCACCCAGGGACAGGGTAATGGCTACACCTTC. Encoded protein: CASTQGQGNGYTF.

The rearrangement uses TRBV7-2 and TRBJ1-3; weak D call: TRBD1 (6 bases). The germline V gene has CDR1 SGHTA and CDR2 FQGNSA. V was shortened by 1 base and J by 2 bases, with 12 bases between the two germline ends. The CDR3 runs 16 residues. The CDR3 coding sequence is TGTGCCAGCAGCTTAGAAGGGTGGGGGCCTGGAAACACCATATATTTT. Translating it yields CASSLEGWGPGNTIYF.

The rearrangement uses TRBV14 and TRBJ2-1, with D possibly TRBD1 on 6 matching bases. CDR1 and CDR2 (germline): SGHDN, FVKESK. Trimming left V 8 bases short and J 8 bases short, with 13 bases between. This CDR3 is 12 amino acids long. CDR3 loop: CASGQFNDEQFF. The CDR3 nucleotides read TGTGCCAGCGGACAGTTTAACGATGAGCAGTTCTTC.

The chain recombines TRBV7-9 with TRBJ2-3; 7 positions agree with TRBD2. The trim removed 5 bases at V and 0 bases at J, leaving 5 bases unmatched. The germline V gene encodes CDR1 SEHNR and CDR2 FQNEAQ (reference sequence). The CDR3 totals 15 residues. The CDR3 DNA sequence: TGTGCCAGCAGCCTGCTAGCGGCTAGCACAGATACGCAGTATTTT. This codes for CASSLLAASTDTQYF.

V usage is TRBV5-6 and J usage is TRBJ2-2, with TRBD1 as a possible D gene (5 bases). The CDR3 sequence is 15 residues long. The germline V gene encodes CDR1 SGHDT and CDR2 YYEEEE. V shed 4 bases and J shed 6 bases, with 16 bases lying between them. The CDR3 protein is CASSPDSTRAGELFF. In DNA form, the CDR3 reads TGTGCCAGCAGCCCTGACAGCACCCGGGCCGGGGAGCTGTTTTTT.

The V gene is TRBV12-1, the J gene TRBJ1-5; the listed D gene, TRBD1, was not tested against the DNA. TRBV12-1 is tagged as a pseudogene. This CDR3 spans 19 amino acids. CDR3 protein: CASSLHPDQGPCRDQPQHF. The CDR3 DNA reads TGTGCCAGCAGCCTTCACCCCGACCAGGGGCCGTGTAGGGATCAGCCCCAGCATTTT.

This sequence joins TRBV6-1 and TRBJ1-3; 10 positions agree with TRBD1. This CDR3 region has 18 residues. Germline lookup yields CDR1 MNHNS and CDR2 SASEGT. Trimming at V came to 4 bases and at J to 4 bases, leaving 13 bases not matched to a gene. The DNA for the CDR3 is TGTGCCAGCAGTGTGCGGACAGGGGGTTTCGTAAGCGGAAACACCATATATTTT. It is translated as CASSVRTGGFVSGNTIYF.

V is TRBV25-1 and J is TRBJ1-2; 7 bases align to TRBD1. Germline V CDR1 and CDR2: MGHDK, SYGVNS. With V trimmed by 7 bases and J by 7 bases, 9 bases remained unmatched. The CDR3 runs 13 residues. The CDR3 DNA reads as TGTGCCAGCACGACAGGGCTAGGGGGTGGCTACACCTTC. Translated, it gives CASTTGLGGGYTF.

The V gene is TRBV14, the J gene TRBJ1-6; D might be TRBD1 (5 bases). Per germline, CDR1 SGHDN and CDR2 FVKESK. Deletions cut 4 bases from V and 9 bases from J, with 13 bases between. This CDR3 is 14 amino acids long. CDR3 amino acids: CASSLRGGSSPLHF. The CDR3, as DNA: TGTGCCAGCAGCCTAAGGGGAGGGAGTTCACCCCTCCACTTT. Variable domain in full (rest from reference TRBV14 and TRBJ1-6): EAGVTQFPSHSVIEKGQTVTLRCDPISGHDNLYWYRRVMGKEIKFLLHFVKESKQDESGMPNNRFLAERTGGTYSTLKVQPAELEDSGVYFCASSLRGGSSPLHFGNGTRLTVT.

CDR3 in DNA: TGTGCCACCAGTGCAGGGCCGAACACCGGGGAGCTGTTTTTT. Its translation: CATSAGPNTGELFF. The rearrangement uses TRBV24-1 and TRBJ2-2; tentative D call: TRBD1 (5 bases). V lost 5 bases, J lost 0 bases, and 6 bases lay in between. The CDR3 loop spans 14 amino acids. Germline assignment: CDR1 KGHDR and CDR2 SFDVKD.

The CDR3 spells CASNQGGTEAFF. The CDR3 DNA sequence: TGTGCCAGTAACCAGGGGGGCACTGAAGCTTTCTTT. The chain has TRBV19 and TRBJ1-1; 7 bases fit TRBD1. Per germline, CDR1 LNHDA and CDR2 SQIVND (reference sequence). V gave up 7 bases and J gave up 4 bases; unmatched junction bases: 3. The CDR3 loop spans 12 amino acids.

J is TRBJ2-3 and V is TRBV12-5; TRBD1 might be the D (5 bases). Trimming took off 2 bases at V and 3 bases at J, with 6 bases between the two ends. CDR1 and CDR2 from the germline V gene are LGHNT and FRNRAP. The CDR3 contains 13 residues. The CDR3 coding sequence is TGTGCTAGTGGTTTGACAGGAACAGATACGCAGTATTTT. Its protein product is CASGLTGTDTQYF.

The V call is TRBV10-3, the J call TRBJ2-1; TRBD1 might be the D (5 bases). CDR1 and CDR2 (germline): ENHRY, SYGVKD. CDR3 length: 14 amino acids. Trimming cost V 10 bases and J 0 bases, with 13 bases left between them. The CDR3 loop is CATIDSSSYNEQFF. The CDR3 region has the DNA TGTGCCACCATTGACAGTTCCTCCTACAATGAGCAGTTCTTC.

V and J are TRBV11-2 and TRBJ1-4; D remains unclear. CDR3 size: 14 residues. Germline lookup yields CDR1 SGHAT and CDR2 FQNNGV. V lost 6 bases and J 1 base, leaving 9 bases between the germline ends. CDR3 nucleotides: TGTGCCAGCAGGAACCCAGGAACTAATGAAAAACTGTTTTTT. The encoded protein is CASRNPGTNEKLFF.

The chain combines TRBV11-2 with TRBJ2-2, with D hard to call. The CDR3 is 14 residues long. From germline, CDR1 is SGHAT and CDR2 FQNNGV. The V end lost 3 bases, the J end lost 0 bases, and 5 bases lay between the germline ends. CDR3 bases: TGTGCCAGCAGCTTTCTCCCGAACACCGGGGAGCTGTTTTTT. It yields the protein CASSFLPNTGELFF.

This clone was recorded only once. The rearrangement joins TRBV29-1 to TRBJ1-2, with 9 nucleotides matching TRBD1. From germline, CDR1 is SQVTM and CDR2 ANQGSEA. The CDR3 is made up of 13 amino acids. Trimming cost V 4 bases and J 7 bases; bases outside gene matches: 7. The CDR3 reads CSVVPGQGSGYTF. The CDR3 DNA sequence: TGCAGCGTTGTTCCGGGACAGGGAAGTGGCTACACCTTC.

The chain uses TRBV5-8 and TRBJ1-3; D uncertain. V lost 5 bases, J lost 3 bases, and 6 bases lay in between. Germline lookup yields CDR1 SGHTS and CDR2 YDEGEE. The CDR3 consists of 12 residues. CDR3 residues: CASRRVGNTIYF. CDR3 nucleotides: TGTGCCAGCAGAAGAGTTGGAAACACCATATATTTT.

The chain employs TRBV5-4 and TRBJ2-7; D is possibly TRBD2 (5 bases). Deletions cut 4 bases from V and 6 bases from J, with 20 bases between. Germline CDR1 reads SGHNT; CDR2 reads YYREEE (reference sequence). This CDR3 spans 15 amino acids. In DNA form, the CDR3 reads TGTGCCAGCAGCCTACGAGGGAAAGAGCTACGCGAGCAGTACTTC. It codes for CASSLRGKELREQYF.

The J gene is TRBJ1-2, the V gene TRBV10-2; 10 positions match TRBD1. The CDR3 length is 15 residues. Germline CDR1 reads WSHSY; CDR2 reads SAAADI. J gave up 0 bases and V 8 bases, and 6 bases lay outside the gene matches. The CDR3 here is CASGGGTGANYGYTF. In nucleotides, the CDR3 is TGCGCCAGCGGAGGGGGGACAGGGGCTAACTATGGCTACACCTTC.

This chain connects TRBV6-6 to TRBJ1-5, with 10 bases that match TRBD1. The CDR3 contains 13 residues. The germline CDR1 and CDR2 sequences are MNHNY and SVGAGI (reference sequence). V lost 7 bases, J lost 7 bases, and 4 bases stayed unmatched. The CDR3 protein is CASNADRGQPQHF. DNA for the CDR3: TGTGCCAGCAACGCGGACAGGGGGCAGCCCCAGCATTTT.

The rearrangement links TRBV2 to TRBJ1-5, with a possible D match to TRBD1 (5 bases). From germline, CDR1 is SNHLY and CDR2 FYNNEI. V was cut by 4 bases and J by 4 bases, with 8 bases left in between. This CDR3 comprises 13 residues. Written as DNA, the CDR3 is TGTGCCAGCAGTGGCAGGGTAAATCAGCCCCAGCATTTT. Protein sequence: CASSGRVNQPQHF.

This clone was observed a handful of times. The gene calls are TRBV25-1 and TRBJ1-2, with TRBD1 as a possible D gene (5 bases). CDR3 length equals 11 residues. V shed 5 bases and J shed 8 bases, with 9 bases lying between them. CDR1 and CDR2 (germline): MGHDK, SYGVNS. DNA of the CDR3: TGTGCCAGCAGTTTGGGGCAGGGCTACACCTTC. The encoded protein is CASSLGQGYTF.

The V and J genes are TRBV7-6 and TRBJ2-7; D is undetermined. Trimming stripped 1 base from V and 4 bases from J, with 14 bases between. CDR1 is SGHVS and CDR2 is FNYEAQ in the germline V gene. The CDR3 loop spans 15 amino acids. The CDR3 sequence: CASSLDYRAVYEQYF. CDR3 in DNA: TGTGCCAGCAGCTTAGACTATAGAGCCGTTTACGAGCAGTACTTC.

The chain uses TRBV5-1 and TRBJ2-6; D gene ambiguous. The length of the CDR3 is 14 residues. V lost 4 bases, J lost 0 bases, and 5 bases lay in between. CDR1 is SGHRS, CDR2 YFSETQ, per germline. Written as DNA, the CDR3 is TGCGCCAGCAGCCTGTTCTCTGGGGCCAACGTCCTGACTTTC. It is translated as CASSLFSGANVLTF.